This T cell receptor beta chain was documented in a study of blood T cell repertoires in COVID-19. At the level of the study: In each case, the material was cDNA or gDNA derived from T cells, B-cell-depleted T cells, or PBMCs.

The germline V gene has CDR1 LGHNA and CDR2 YNFKEQ. V was pared by 1 base and J by 5 bases, with 3 bases of the junction left unmatched. This CDR3 contains 15 residues. Authors' analysis steps: The authors estimated nucleated cell counts from reference gene primer amplification. The protocol was immunoSEQ multiplex PCR, while the TCRdb copy is restricted to in-frame clones and leaves out a portion. The V and J calls and clone size are taken from that table; D and trimming were inferred from the DNA. The sample includes over 85,000 clones, 70% to 90% of them seen just once. The chain combines TRBV4-2 with TRBJ2-5; 11 nucleotides match TRBD2. This sequence originates from a man aged 35 to 55 with active or convalescent COVID-19. Input material: peripheral blood. CDR3 coding DNA: TGTGCCAGCAGCCAAGTAGCGGGGGGGCGGGAGACCCAGTACTTC. Its protein product is CASSQVAGGRETQYF.